This T cell receptor (beta chain) was observed in a study of blood T cell repertoires in COVID-19. Across the whole study: The United States, Italy and Spain supplied acute and convalescent COVID-19 samples. From T cells, B-cell-depleted T cells, or PBMCs came the material, which was cDNA or gDNA.

In the original workflow: Estimated nucleated cell counts came from reference gene primer amplification. Using immunoSEQ multiplex PCR, the repertoire was profiled, and TCRdb retains in-frame clones only, with some absent. V, J and clone size derive from that table, while D and trimming were established from the DNA sequence. The repertoire holds roughly 300,000 clones, with approximately 88% as singletons. This CDR3 spans 14 amino acids. Trimming left V 2 bases short and J 9 bases short, with 14 bases between. Germline V gene lookup returns CDR1 SNHLY and CDR2 FYNNEI. Sequencing input: peripheral blood. V is TRBV2 and J is TRBJ2-1; D might be TRBD1 (6 bases). The TCR comes from a man between 18 and 29 years old with active or convalescent COVID-19. The CDR3 region is CASSERGRGSEQFF. As DNA, the CDR3 is TGTGCCAGCAGTGAACGGGGCAGGGGCAGTGAGCAGTTCTTC.